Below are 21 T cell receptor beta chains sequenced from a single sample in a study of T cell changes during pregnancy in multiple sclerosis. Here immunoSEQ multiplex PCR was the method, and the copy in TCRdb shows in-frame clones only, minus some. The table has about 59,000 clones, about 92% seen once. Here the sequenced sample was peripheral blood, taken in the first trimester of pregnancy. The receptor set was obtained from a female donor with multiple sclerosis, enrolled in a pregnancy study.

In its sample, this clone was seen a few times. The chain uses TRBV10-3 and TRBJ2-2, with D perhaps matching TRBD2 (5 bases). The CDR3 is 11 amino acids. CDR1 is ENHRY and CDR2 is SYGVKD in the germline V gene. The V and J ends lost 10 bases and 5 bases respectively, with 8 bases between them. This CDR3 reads CATRTTGELFF. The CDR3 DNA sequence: TGTGCCACGAGGACTACCGGGGAGCTGTTTTTT.

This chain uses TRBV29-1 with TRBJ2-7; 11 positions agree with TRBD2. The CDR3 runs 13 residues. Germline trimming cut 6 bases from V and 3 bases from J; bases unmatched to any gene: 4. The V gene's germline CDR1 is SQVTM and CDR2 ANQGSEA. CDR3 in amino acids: CSVRLAGFYEQYF. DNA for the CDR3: TGCAGCGTGAGACTAGCGGGATTCTACGAGCAGTACTTC.

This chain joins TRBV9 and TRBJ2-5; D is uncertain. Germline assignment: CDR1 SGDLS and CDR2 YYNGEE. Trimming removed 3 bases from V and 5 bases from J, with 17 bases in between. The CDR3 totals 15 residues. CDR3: CASSAEEGVQETQYF. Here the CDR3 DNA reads TGTGCCAGCAGCGCCGAAGAAGGCGTACAGGAGACCCAGTACTTC.

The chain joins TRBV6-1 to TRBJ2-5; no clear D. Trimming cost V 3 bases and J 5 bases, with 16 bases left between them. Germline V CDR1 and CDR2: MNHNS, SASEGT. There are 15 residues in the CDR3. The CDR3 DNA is TGTGCCAGCAGTGATAATTGGGCACGCGAGGAGACCCAGTACTTC. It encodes CASSDNWAREETQYF.

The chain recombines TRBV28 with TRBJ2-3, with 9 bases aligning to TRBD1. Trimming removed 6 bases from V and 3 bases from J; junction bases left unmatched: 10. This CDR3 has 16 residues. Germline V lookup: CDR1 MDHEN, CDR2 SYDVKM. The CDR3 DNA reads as TGTGCCAGCAGCTCCATTGCCGGGACAGGGACAGATACGCAGTATTTT. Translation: CASSSIAGTGTDTQYF.

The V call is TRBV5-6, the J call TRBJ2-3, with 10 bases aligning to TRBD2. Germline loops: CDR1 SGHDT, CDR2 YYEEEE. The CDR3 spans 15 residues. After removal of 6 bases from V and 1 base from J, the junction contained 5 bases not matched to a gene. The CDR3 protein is CASKIGTSGTDTQYF. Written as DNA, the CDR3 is TGTGCCAGCAAGATAGGGACTAGCGGCACAGATACGCAGTATTTT.

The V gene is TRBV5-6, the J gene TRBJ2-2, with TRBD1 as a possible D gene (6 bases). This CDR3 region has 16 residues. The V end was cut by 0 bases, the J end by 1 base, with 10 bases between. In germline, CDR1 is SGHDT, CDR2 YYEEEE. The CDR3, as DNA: TGTGCCAGCAGCTTGGCCGCAGGGGTGAACACCGGGGAGCTGTTTTTT. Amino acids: CASSLAAGVNTGELFF. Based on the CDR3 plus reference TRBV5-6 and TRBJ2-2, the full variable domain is DAGVTQSPTHLIKTRGQQVTLRCSPKSGHDTVSWYQQALGQGPQFIFQYYEEEERQRGNFPDRFSGHQFPNYSSELNVNALLLGDSALYLCASSLAAGVNTGELFFGEGSRLTVL.

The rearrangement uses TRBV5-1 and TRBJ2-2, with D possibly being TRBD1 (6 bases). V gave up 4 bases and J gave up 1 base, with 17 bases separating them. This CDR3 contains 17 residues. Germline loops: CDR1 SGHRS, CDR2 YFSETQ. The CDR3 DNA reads TGCGCCAGCAGCCCCCAACAGGGCCTTAGGAACACCGGGGAGCTGTTTTTT. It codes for CASSPQQGLRNTGELFF.

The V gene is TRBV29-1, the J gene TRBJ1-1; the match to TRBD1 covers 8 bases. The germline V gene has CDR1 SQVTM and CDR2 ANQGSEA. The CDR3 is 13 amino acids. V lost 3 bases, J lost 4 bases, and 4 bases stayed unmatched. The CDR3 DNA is TGCAGCGTTGAGGACAGGGTGGGCACTGAAGCTTTCTTT. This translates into CSVEDRVGTEAFF.

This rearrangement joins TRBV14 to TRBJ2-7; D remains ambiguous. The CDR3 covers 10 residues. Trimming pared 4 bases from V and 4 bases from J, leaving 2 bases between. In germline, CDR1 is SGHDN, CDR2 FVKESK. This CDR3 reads CASSPYEQYF. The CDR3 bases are TGTGCCAGCAGCCCGTACGAGCAGTACTTC.

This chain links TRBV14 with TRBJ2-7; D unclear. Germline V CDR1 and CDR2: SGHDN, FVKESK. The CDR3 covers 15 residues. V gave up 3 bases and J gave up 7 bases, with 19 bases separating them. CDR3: CASSQRNAPFGEQYF. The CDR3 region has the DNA TGTGCCAGCAGCCAGCGGAACGCTCCCTTTGGAGAGCAGTACTTC.

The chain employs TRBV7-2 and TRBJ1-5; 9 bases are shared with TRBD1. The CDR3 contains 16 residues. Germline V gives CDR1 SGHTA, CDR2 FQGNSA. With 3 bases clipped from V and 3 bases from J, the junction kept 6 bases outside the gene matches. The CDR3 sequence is CASSLAGTGNNQPQHF. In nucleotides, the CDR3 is TGTGCCAGCAGCTTGGCCGGGACAGGGAACAATCAGCCCCAGCATTTT.

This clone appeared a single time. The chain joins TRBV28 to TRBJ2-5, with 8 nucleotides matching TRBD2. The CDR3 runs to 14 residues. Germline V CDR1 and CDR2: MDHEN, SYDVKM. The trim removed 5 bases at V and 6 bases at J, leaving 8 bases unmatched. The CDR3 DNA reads TGTGCCAGCAGTCCGGGGGGGGGTGTGAAGACCCAGTACTTC. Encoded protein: CASSPGGGVKTQYF.

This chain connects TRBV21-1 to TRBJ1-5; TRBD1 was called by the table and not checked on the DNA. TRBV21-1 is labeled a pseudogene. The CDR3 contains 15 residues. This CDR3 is CASSKGAGRYQPQHF. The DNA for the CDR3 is TGTGCCAGCAGCAAAGGCGCAGGGCGATATCAGCCCCAGCATTTT.

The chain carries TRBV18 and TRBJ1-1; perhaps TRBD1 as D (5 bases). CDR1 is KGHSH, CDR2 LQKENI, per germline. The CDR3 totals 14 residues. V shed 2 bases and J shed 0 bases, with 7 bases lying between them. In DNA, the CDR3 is TGTGCCAGCTCACCAGGGGCGATGAACACTGAAGCTTTCTTT. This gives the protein CASSPGAMNTEAFF.

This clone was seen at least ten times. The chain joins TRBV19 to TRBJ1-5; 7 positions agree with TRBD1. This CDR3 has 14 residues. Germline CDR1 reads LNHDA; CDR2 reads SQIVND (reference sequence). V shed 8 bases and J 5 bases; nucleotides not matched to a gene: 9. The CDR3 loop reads CASGPQGRDQPQHF. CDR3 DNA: TGTGCCAGTGGGCCACAGGGGCGAGATCAGCCCCAGCATTTT.

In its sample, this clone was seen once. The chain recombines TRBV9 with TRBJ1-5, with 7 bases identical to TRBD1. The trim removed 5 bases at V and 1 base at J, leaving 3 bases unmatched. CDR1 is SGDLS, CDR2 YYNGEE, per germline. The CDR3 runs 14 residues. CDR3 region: CASSPQGSNQPQHF. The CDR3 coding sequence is TGTGCCAGCAGTCCACAGGGGAGCAATCAGCCCCAGCATTTT.

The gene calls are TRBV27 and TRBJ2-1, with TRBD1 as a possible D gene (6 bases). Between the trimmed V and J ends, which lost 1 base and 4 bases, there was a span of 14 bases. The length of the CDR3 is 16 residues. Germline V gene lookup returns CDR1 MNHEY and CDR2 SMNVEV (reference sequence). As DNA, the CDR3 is TGTGCCAGCAGTTTATTGGCAGGGGATATTTACAATGAGCAGTTCTTC. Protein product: CASSLLAGDIYNEQFF.

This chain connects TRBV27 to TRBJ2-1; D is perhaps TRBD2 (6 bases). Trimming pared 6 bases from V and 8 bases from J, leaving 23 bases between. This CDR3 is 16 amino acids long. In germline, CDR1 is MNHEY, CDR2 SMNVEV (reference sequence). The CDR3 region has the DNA TGTGCCAGCAGCCGAACCTTGGCGGGACCCAGCGATGAGCAGTTCTTC. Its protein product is CASSRTLAGPSDEQFF.

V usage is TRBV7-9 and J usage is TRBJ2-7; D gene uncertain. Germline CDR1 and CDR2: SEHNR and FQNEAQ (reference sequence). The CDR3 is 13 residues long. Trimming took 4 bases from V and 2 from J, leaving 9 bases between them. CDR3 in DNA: TGTGCCAGCAGCTCGACTCCCGCCTACGAGCAGTACTTC. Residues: CASSSTPAYEQYF.

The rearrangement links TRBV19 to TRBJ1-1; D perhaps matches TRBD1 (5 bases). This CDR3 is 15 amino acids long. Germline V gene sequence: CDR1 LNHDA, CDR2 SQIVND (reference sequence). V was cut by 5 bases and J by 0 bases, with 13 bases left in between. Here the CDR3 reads CASSVSGTVNTEAFF. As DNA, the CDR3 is TGTGCCAGTAGTGTTTCCGGGACTGTGAACACTGAAGCTTTCTTT.